This entry is about one T cell receptor (beta chain). This clonotype was counted between two and nine times. Its binding antigen is unknown. Per-base quality was not reported, and no clone a single base away is much larger than it. The CDR3 covers 12 residues, taking in both the cysteine and the phenylalanine. Left in the record is the CDR3 DNA by itself, 36 bases read in frame from the first base. Deletion took 4 bases off V and 6 bases off J, with a span of 9 bases between the germline ends. The germline V gene (reference sequence) yields MNHEY for CDR1 and SMNVEV for CDR2. Libraries were built with 5' RACE. Sequenced using an Illumina HiSeq 2500. A second PCR of about 7 to 12 cycles was performed with a sample-barcoded 5' primer and a J-beta primer mix. A template-switch 5' adaptor carrying 12 random nucleotides introduced a unique molecular identifier onto each TCR beta cDNA molecule. Each sample yielded at least 3 million CDR3-containing paired-end reads. First-strand cDNA synthesis was performed from all RNA using the Mint cDNA synthesis kit, with priming by a TRBC-specific oligonucleotide. After uracil-DNA glycosylase treatment, a first 18-cycle PCR used universal primers M1SS and BC2_uni_R on all cDNA. As for how the authors treated the data: Normalization of each sample was performed by random selection of 1 million high-quality reads, each carrying a distinct molecular identifier. Reads sharing molecular identifiers were discarded rather than binned into consensus sequences. MiTCR, set to a Q25 quality threshold and the strictest error-elimination algorithm, was used for CDR3 identification, clonotype clustering and error correction. Lower-bound total TCR beta diversity was estimated with a nonparametric unseen species model using Euler transformation. Clones were called with MiXCR by TCRdb after fastp trimmed the public reads at Q25, and only in-frame beta chains were retained. For every CDR3 protein sequence, its rows merge into one entry that carries the most common genes and DNA. TCRdb's processing, not the authors' own work, is the source of the V and J calls. The sample data list roughly 1,800,000 distinct CDR3 sequences, and less than 50% of these were observed just once. The top ten clones comprise 2% to 2.5% of the sample.

These data belong to a study of blood T cells in healthy people across ages (dated by TCRdb to 2015 to 2017). Regarding the study in general: Template switching captured roughly one uniquely barcoded TCR beta cDNA molecule per two T cells in model experiments. The study analyzed two additional independent replicas of 1 million unique cDNA reads from the same blood draw for two donors, one aged 18 to 29 and one aged 80 or older. Donors of different ages were randomly distributed across sequencing lanes to avoid experimental bias. The study measured age-related changes in TCR beta repertoire diversity using deep sequencing normalized with unique cDNA molecular identifiers. The donors were divided into four age groups: young (average approximately 15 years), middle-aged (about 39), aged (about 56) and long-lived (about 80).

Overall study results and their limits: Compared with the aged group, the long-lived group had more naive CD4+ T cells, fewer expanded clones and increased TCR diversity, suggesting age selection. Observed TCR beta diversity per million T cells fell roughly linearly with age, and a significant reduction was already apparent by age about 38. Because profiling used bulk unsorted PBMCs, naive and antigen-experienced compartments could not be compared conclusively. Because donor CMV infection status was unknown, age-related changes in expanded clonotypes were potentially confounded. Estimates of total diversity based on one million sequenced T cells were regarded as lower bounds and as underestimates. There was a strong correlation between observed TCR beta diversity and the percentage of naive T cells measured by flow cytometry.

The donors were some 36 Caucasian individuals from Russia, aged roughly 6 to 90 years, who were systemically healthy. Around 9.9 milliliters of peripheral blood were collected from each donor into EDTA-treated Vacutainer tubes. Ficoll-Paque density-gradient centrifugation was used to isolate PBMCs, with at least 7 million per sample. Trizol reagent was used to extract total RNA from PBMCs, with at least 5.5 micrograms per sample. For every donor, flow cytometry on a PBMC aliquot measured the percentage of naive CD45RAhigh/CD27high T cells. The sequence was collected from a woman between 40 and 55 years old in good health. Sequenced: blood. The chain uses TRBV27 and TRBJ1-2; no confident D gene assignment can be made. The base sequence is TGTGCCAGCAGTTCCCCCTTCGATGGCTACACCTTC. Its protein is CASSSPFDGYTF.